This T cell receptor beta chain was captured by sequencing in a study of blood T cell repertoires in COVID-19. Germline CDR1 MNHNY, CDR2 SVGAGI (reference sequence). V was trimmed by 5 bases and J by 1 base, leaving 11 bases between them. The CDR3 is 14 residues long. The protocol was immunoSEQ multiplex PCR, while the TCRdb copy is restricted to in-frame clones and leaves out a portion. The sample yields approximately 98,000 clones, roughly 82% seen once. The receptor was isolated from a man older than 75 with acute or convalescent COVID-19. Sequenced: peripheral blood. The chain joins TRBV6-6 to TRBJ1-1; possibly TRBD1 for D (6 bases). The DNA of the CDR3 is TGTGCCAGCAGTGCGTTCAGGGGGAACACTGAAGCTTTCTTT. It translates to CASSAFRGNTEAFF.